This T cell receptor (beta chain) was captured by sequencing in a study of CD8+ T cells in alopecia areata (dated by TCRdb to 2017 to 2018). Study-wide context: Treated patients were enrolled in an open-label pilot trial of oral tofacitinib at 5 to 10 mg twice daily for moderate-to-severe alopecia areata. In treated patients, disease severity was measured using the SALT score, which gives the percentage of scalp surface area affected. Patients stayed on tofacitinib for 6 to 18 months and then had 6 months of follow-up off drug so that delayed response and recurrence could be assessed. The study used high-throughput TCRbeta sequencing to examine T cell clonal expansion in alopecia areata, in both the C3H/HeJ mouse model and human patients. Amplification of TCRbeta CDR3 regions was done by immunoSEQ multiplex PCR using 35 Vbeta forward primers and 13 Jbeta reverse primers. Scalp clonality was compared across normal scalp (n=4), patchy alopecia areata scalp (n=8), and alopecia totalis/universalis scalp (n=8). Biopsies were taken from tofacitinib-treated patients at baseline and at 4 and 24 weeks of treatment, and a later scalp biopsy was taken in several of the tofacitinib-treated patients. RNA was extracted with the PAXgene miRNA kit for fixed scalp, the miRNeasy kit for PBMCs, and the RNeasy kit for mouse skin. Human TCRbeta sequencing covered scalp tissue and sorted CD4+ and CD8+ peripheral blood T cells from patchy and totalis/universalis alopecia areata patients and healthy controls. Overall results and qualifications from the work: Shared TCR sequences between patients were less evident than in mice, which may be partly attributable to HLA diversity in the patient population. Many expanded lesional clones were found to persist in scalp and blood during tofacitinib treatment, and relapse after treatment cessation may be partly explained by this persistence. Because the treated cohort was small and had only one nonresponder, larger studies are needed to examine links between baseline CD8+ expansion and response. Unlike mouse skin, which is dominated by gammadelta T cells, normal human skin has resident alphabeta T cells that are also sequenced, and this complicates analysis of the scalp TCR repertoire. Lesional scalp, especially in alopecia totalis/universalis, showed higher clonality and more expanded CD8+ clones than normal scalp, suggesting antigenic drive. With tofacitinib, both scalp clonality and the number of expanded CD8+ clones among the top 100 scalp clones went down significantly.

Per the publication, the time point label means: 20 to 30 weeks on oral tofacitinib. The treatment or condition label for this specimen denotes: oral pan-JAK inhibitor, 5-10 mg twice daily. Peripheral blood and lesional scalp punch biopsies were obtained from patients with alopecia areata. PBMCs were separated by density centrifugation and stained for CD3, CD4 and CD8, after which CD4+ and CD8+ T cells were sorted on a FACSAria. Of note for this clone: Its recognized antigen is unknown. The input lacks base qualities; no much larger clone sits a single base away.

Library preparation was by the immunoSEQ multiplex PCR assay. RNA was extracted from all samples and reverse transcribed into cDNA as template for TCR sequencing. First-strand cDNA was synthesized using SuperScript III with a 2:1 mix of oligo-dT and random hexamers. Amplification bias was assessed with a synthetic immune receptor repertoire, and residual bias was removed computationally. Per the original workflow: Raw reads were preprocessed for error removal, and CDR3 was defined according to IMGT conventions as running from the conserved cysteine to phenylalanine. Clonality was calculated as 1 minus Shannon entropy normalized by log2 of the number of productive unique TCRs. Whether scalp clones were CD4 or CD8 was inferred by matching scalp TCRbeta sequences against CD4 and CD8 repertoires sorted from blood. TCRdb re-hosts the immuneACCESS table, in-frame sequences only. Its copies lack some clones; in the studies checked, an unresolved V gene accounts for under half of them, and the cause for the rest is not known. The DNA gave D and trimming, while V, J and clone size come from that table. The sample includes approximately 110,000 clones, with roughly three fifths observed a single time. Together, the top ten hold less than 15% of the sample.

The clonotype originates from a human donor with alopecia areata. The source was CD8+ T cells sorted from blood, collected at week 24, from a patient treated with tofacitinib.

The CDR3 in this case is CASSPQTVTGELFF. The DNA sequence reads TGTGCCAGCAGCCCACAGACTGTCACCGGGGAGCTGTTTTTT. The chain employs TRBV14 and TRBJ2-2; the D segment cannot be called with confidence. V was cut back by 4 bases and J by 4 bases, leaving a gap of 10 bases between them. Inclusive of the bounding cysteine and phenylalanine, the CDR3 is 14 residues long. This entry keeps only the CDR3 DNA: 42 bases, framed from base 1. Reading the germline V gene gives CDR1 SGHDN and CDR2 FVKESK.